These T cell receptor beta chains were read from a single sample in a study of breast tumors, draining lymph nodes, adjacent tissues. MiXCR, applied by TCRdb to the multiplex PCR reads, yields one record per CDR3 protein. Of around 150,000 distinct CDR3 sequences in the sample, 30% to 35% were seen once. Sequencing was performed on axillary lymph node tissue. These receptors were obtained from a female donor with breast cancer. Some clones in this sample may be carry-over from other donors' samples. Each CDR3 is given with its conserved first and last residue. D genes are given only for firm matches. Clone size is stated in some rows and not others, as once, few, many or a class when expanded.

CDR3 protein: CASSTMSGVGRSGNTIYF
D gene: -
V gene: TRBV7-2
J gene: TRBJ1-3
clone size: -

CDR3 protein: CASSLGAGGYTF
D gene: -
V gene: TRBV6-1
J gene: TRBJ1-2
clone size: many

CDR3 protein: CATSRDIRSGDEAFF
D gene: -
V gene: TRBV15
J gene: TRBJ1-1
clone size: -

CDR3 protein: CASSPPAAGQPLHF
D gene: -
V gene: TRBV7-8
J gene: TRBJ1-6
clone size: -

CDR3 protein: CASSFDGDSNQPQHF
D gene: -
V gene: TRBV2
J gene: TRBJ1-5
clone size: many

CDR3 protein: CAIRDTGHPRSF
D gene: -
V gene: TRBV10-3
J gene: TRBJ1-2
clone size: many

CDR3 protein: CSARRDRDSYTF
D gene: TRBD1
V gene: TRBV20-1
J gene: TRBJ1-2
clone size: -

CDR3 protein: CASWAGQGNHEQYF
D gene: TRBD1
V gene: TRBV5-8
J gene: TRBJ2-7
clone size: many

CDR3 protein: CASSQVGSVGETQYF
D gene: -
V gene: TRBV4-1
J gene: TRBJ2-5
clone size: many

CDR3 protein: CSVEEGGHYGYTF
D gene: -
V gene: TRBV29-1
J gene: TRBJ1-2
clone size: many

CDR3 protein: CASSDRDRNEKLFF
D gene: TRBD1
V gene: TRBV12-3/TRBV12-4
J gene: TRBJ1-4
clone size: many

CDR3 protein: CAGSHGQGRDEQLF
D gene: TRBD1
V gene: TRBV7-6
J gene: TRBJ2-1
clone size: -

CDR3 protein: CASSLRGGNYNEQFF
D gene: TRBD2
V gene: TRBV12-3/TRBV12-4
J gene: TRBJ2-1
clone size: -

CDR3 protein: CASSLGQGVNQPQHF
D gene: TRBD1
V gene: TRBV12-3/TRBV12-4
J gene: TRBJ1-5
clone size: many

CDR3 protein: CASFSHAPTEAFF
D gene: -
V gene: TRBV12-3/TRBV12-4
J gene: TRBJ1-1
clone size: many

CDR3 protein: CAWSSLAVGTGELFF
D gene: -
V gene: TRBV30
J gene: TRBJ2-2
clone size: many

CDR3 protein: CASSSRGGATFTGELFF
D gene: TRBD2
V gene: TRBV7-9
J gene: TRBJ2-2
clone size: many

CDR3 protein: CASSYSEETQYF
D gene: -
V gene: TRBV6-6
J gene: TRBJ2-5
clone size: many

CDR3 protein: CASSRDVESYNEQFF
D gene: -
V gene: TRBV9
J gene: TRBJ2-1
clone size: many

CDR3 protein: CASGSSYNSPPHF
D gene: -
V gene: TRBV2
J gene: TRBJ1-6
clone size: -

CDR3 protein: CASSSLTEAFF
D gene: -
V gene: TRBV5-4
J gene: TRBJ1-1
clone size: few

CDR3 protein: CASSQVGGFYEQYF
D gene: -
V gene: TRBV4-1
J gene: TRBJ2-7
clone size: many

CDR3 protein: CASSPGQGAYNEQFF
D gene: TRBD1
V gene: TRBV5-1
J gene: TRBJ2-1
clone size: many

CDR3 protein: CASGSETGFNSPLHF
D gene: TRBD1
V gene: TRBV12-3/TRBV12-4
J gene: TRBJ1-6
clone size: -

CDR3 protein: CASSAASRDNEQFF
D gene: -
V gene: TRBV10-2
J gene: TRBJ2-1
clone size: many

CDR3 protein: CASRDRGEQHF
D gene: TRBD1
V gene: TRBV10-2
J gene: TRBJ2-7
clone size: -

CDR3 protein: CASSLRLEKYF
D gene: -
V gene: TRBV12-3/TRBV12-4
J gene: TRBJ2-5
clone size: many

CDR3 protein: CASSLGQISGNTIYF
D gene: -
V gene: TRBV7-2
J gene: TRBJ1-3
clone size: once

CDR3 protein: CASSLVEGFPGTEAFF
D gene: -
V gene: TRBV7-8
J gene: TRBJ1-1
clone size: few

CDR3 protein: CASSEGGRTGFF
D gene: -
V gene: TRBV6-1
J gene: TRBJ2-1
clone size: many

CDR3 protein: CASSVSRNEKLFF
D gene: -
V gene: TRBV10-1
J gene: TRBJ1-4
clone size: many

CDR3 protein: CASSPQTDWRYGYTF
D gene: -
V gene: TRBV18
J gene: TRBJ1-2
clone size: many

CDR3 protein: CASSQAPAVTTDTQYF
D gene: -
V gene: TRBV5-5
J gene: TRBJ2-3
clone size: many

CDR3 protein: CSAREAQGNEKLFF
D gene: TRBD1
V gene: TRBV20-1
J gene: TRBJ1-4
clone size: many

CDR3 protein: CASSSSGTGLHEQFF
D gene: TRBD1
V gene: TRBV6-6
J gene: TRBJ2-1
clone size: many

CDR3 protein: CASSLDPGDSYEQYF
D gene: -
V gene: TRBV7-9
J gene: TRBJ2-7
clone size: -

CDR3 protein: CASSYRQGGTEAFF
D gene: TRBD1
V gene: TRBV12-3/TRBV12-4
J gene: TRBJ1-1
clone size: -

CDR3 protein: CASSLAGSSREKLFF
D gene: -
V gene: TRBV5-1
J gene: TRBJ1-4
clone size: many

CDR3 protein: CASSLLGTSGGAGETQYF
D gene: TRBD2
V gene: TRBV5-1
J gene: TRBJ2-5
clone size: many

CDR3 protein: CAISPDRNNSPLHF
D gene: -
V gene: TRBV10-3
J gene: TRBJ1-6
clone size: -

CDR3 protein: CASSEALLLDGNTIYF
D gene: -
V gene: TRBV6-1
J gene: TRBJ1-3
clone size: many

CDR3 protein: CASSVWTDGPQHF
D gene: -
V gene: TRBV9
J gene: TRBJ1-5
clone size: many

CDR3 protein: CASSVGQKGETQYF
D gene: TRBD1
V gene: TRBV19
J gene: TRBJ2-5
clone size: many

CDR3 protein: CASSLGIHYEQYF
D gene: -
V gene: TRBV12-3/TRBV12-4
J gene: -
clone size: once

CDR3 protein: CAWSRRGEYQETQYF
D gene: -
V gene: TRBV30
J gene: TRBJ2-5
clone size: few

CDR3 protein: CASNTDTLNEKLFF
D gene: -
V gene: TRBV7-9
J gene: TRBJ1-4
clone size: few

CDR3 protein: CASSPSSGFLYNEQFF
D gene: -
V gene: TRBV4-2
J gene: TRBJ2-1
clone size: many

CDR3 protein: CASSLQTNTEAFF
D gene: -
V gene: TRBV7-7
J gene: TRBJ1-1
clone size: few

CDR3 protein: CASSHTGTSGNTIYF
D gene: -
V gene: TRBV12-3/TRBV12-4
J gene: TRBJ1-3
clone size: few

CDR3 protein: CAWSRIKNSPLHF
D gene: -
V gene: TRBV30
J gene: TRBJ1-6
clone size: many

CDR3 protein: CSAPYYEQYF
D gene: -
V gene: TRBV20-1
J gene: TRBJ2-7
clone size: many